The 3 T cell receptor beta chains below all came from one sample that was sequenced in a study of T cell responses to AZD1222 COVID-19 vaccine. Assay: immunoSEQ multiplex PCR; the TCRdb copy retains only in-frame clones and omits some. The table records 150,000 to 200,000 clones, 90% to 95% of them present only once. Sequenced here: peripheral blood, sampled 28 days after the second AZD1222 dose. The receptors shown here come from an adult who received the AZD1222 COVID-19 vaccine.

The V gene is TRBV5-4, the J gene TRBJ1-2, with D possibly TRBD1 on 5 matching bases. V dropped 5 bases and J dropped 6 bases, with 23 bases sitting between them. The CDR3 has 16 residues. The germline V gene has CDR1 SGHNT and CDR2 YYREEE (reference sequence). CDR3 sequence reads: CASSSQGGTHNDGYTF. In DNA, the CDR3 is TGTGCCAGCAGTTCCCAAGGCGGGACCCACAATGATGGCTACACCTTC.

The chain recombines TRBV6-1 with TRBJ1-2; tentative D call: TRBD1 (5 bases). Trimming took 1 base from V and 4 from J, leaving 10 bases between them. The CDR3 loop spans 14 amino acids. CDR1 and CDR2 (germline): MNHNS, SASEGT. Here the CDR3 DNA reads TGTGCCAGCAGTGAAGGGGGCAGCCTCTATGGCTACACCTTC. Protein sequence: CASSEGGSLYGYTF.

The chain has TRBV6-6 and TRBJ1-2, with a possible D match to TRBD1 (6 bases). The V gene lost 5 bases and the J gene lost 3 bases, with 10 bases spanning the gap. The V gene's germline CDR1 is MNHNY and CDR2 SVGAGI (reference sequence). The CDR3 is 13 residues long. The DNA for the CDR3 is TGTGCCAGCAGTGGGGGCCGTGACTATGGCTACACCTTC. Its translation is CASSGGRDYGYTF.